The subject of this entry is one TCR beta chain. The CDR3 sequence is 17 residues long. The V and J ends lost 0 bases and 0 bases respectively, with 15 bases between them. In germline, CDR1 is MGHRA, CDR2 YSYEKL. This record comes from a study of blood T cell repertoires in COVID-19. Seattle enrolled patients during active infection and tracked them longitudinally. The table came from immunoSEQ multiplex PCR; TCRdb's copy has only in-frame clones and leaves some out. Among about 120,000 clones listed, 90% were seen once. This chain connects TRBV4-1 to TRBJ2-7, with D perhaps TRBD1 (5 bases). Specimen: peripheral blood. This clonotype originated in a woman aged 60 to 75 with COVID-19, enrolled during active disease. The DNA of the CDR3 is TGCGCCAGCAGCCAAGAATGGAACAGGAAATACTCCTACGAGCAGTACTTC. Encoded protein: CASSQEWNRKYSYEQYF.